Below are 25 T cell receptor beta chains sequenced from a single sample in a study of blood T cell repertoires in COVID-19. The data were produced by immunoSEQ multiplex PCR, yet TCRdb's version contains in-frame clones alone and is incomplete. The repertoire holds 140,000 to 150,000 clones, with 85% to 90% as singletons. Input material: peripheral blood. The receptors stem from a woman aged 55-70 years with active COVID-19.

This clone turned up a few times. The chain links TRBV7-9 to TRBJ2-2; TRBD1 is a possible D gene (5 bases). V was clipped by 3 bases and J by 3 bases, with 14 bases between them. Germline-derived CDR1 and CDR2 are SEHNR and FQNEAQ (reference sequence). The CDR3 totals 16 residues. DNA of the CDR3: TGTGCCAGCAGCTTTAATCGCTTCAGGGACACCGGGGAGCTGTTTTTT. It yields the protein CASSFNRFRDTGELFF.

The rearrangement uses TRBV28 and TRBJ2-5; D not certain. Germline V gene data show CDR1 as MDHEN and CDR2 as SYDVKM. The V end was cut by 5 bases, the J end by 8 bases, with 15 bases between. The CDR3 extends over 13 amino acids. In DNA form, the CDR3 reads TGTGCCAGCAGTCCGCGGTCGGTTCGTACCCAGTACTTC. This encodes CASSPRSVRTQYF.

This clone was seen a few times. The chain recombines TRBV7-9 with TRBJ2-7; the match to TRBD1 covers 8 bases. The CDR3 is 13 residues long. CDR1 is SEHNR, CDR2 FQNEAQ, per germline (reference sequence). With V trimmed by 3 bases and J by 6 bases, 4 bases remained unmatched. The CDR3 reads CASSFGQGGEQYF. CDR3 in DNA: TGTGCCAGCAGCTTCGGACAGGGAGGCGAGCAGTACTTC. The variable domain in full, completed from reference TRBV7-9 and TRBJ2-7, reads DTGVSQNPRHKITKRGQNVTFRCDPISEHNRLYWYRQTLGQGPEFLTYFQNEAQLEKSRLLSDRFSAERPKGSFSTLEIQRTEQGDSAMYLCASSFGQGGEQYFGPGTRLTVT.

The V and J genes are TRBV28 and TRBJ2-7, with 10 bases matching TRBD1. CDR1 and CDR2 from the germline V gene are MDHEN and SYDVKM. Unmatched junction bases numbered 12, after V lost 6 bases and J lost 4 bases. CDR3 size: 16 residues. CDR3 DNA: TGTGCCAGCAGACAGATCGGACAGGGGGGTTTGTACGAGCAGTACTTC. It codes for CASRQIGQGGLYEQYF.

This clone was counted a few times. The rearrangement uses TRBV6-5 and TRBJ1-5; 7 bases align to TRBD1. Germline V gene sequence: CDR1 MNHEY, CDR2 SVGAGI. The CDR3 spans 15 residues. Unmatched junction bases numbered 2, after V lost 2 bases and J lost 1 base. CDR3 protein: CASSYAQGSNQPQHF. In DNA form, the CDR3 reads TGTGCCAGCAGTTACGCACAGGGGAGCAATCAGCCCCAGCATTTT.

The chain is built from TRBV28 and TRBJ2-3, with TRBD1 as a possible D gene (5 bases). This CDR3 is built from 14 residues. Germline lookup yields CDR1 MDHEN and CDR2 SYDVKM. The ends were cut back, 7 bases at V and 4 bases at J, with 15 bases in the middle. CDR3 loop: CASKRGLGSDTQYF. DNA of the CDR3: TGTGCCAGCAAAAGGGGCCTCGGCTCAGATACGCAGTATTTT.

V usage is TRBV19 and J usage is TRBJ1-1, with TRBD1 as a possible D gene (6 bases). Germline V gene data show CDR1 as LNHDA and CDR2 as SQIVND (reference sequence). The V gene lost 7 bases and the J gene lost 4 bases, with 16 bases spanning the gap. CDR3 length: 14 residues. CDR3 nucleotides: TGTGCCAGTACCACTAATCAGGGGATCACTGAAGCTTTCTTT. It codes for CASTTNQGITEAFF. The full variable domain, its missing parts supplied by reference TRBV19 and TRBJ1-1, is DGGITQSPKYLFRKEGQNVTLSCEQNLNHDAMYWYRQDPGQGLRLIYYSQIVNDFQKGDIAEGYSVSREKKESFPLTVTSAQKNPTAFYLCASTTNQGITEAFFGQGTRLTVV.

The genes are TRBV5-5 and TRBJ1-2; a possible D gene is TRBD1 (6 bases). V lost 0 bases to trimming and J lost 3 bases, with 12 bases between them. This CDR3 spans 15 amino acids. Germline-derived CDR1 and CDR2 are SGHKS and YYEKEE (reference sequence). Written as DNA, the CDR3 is TGTGCCAGCAGCTTGGGACAGGCCCTTGACTATGGCTACACCTTC. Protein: CASSLGQALDYGYTF.

This CDR3 reads CASSDRPGRIYEQYF. The CDR3 coding sequence is TGCGCCAGCAGCGACCGACCCGGGAGGATCTACGAGCAGTACTTC. The chain joins TRBV4-3 to TRBJ2-7, with 7 bases matching TRBD2. The length of the CDR3 is 15 residues. Germline V lookup: CDR1 LGHNA, CDR2 YSLEER. Unmatched junction bases numbered 10, after V lost 5 bases and J lost 3 bases.

CDR3 DNA: TGTGCCAGCAGAAGGACAGGGGCCACCGGGGAGCTGTTTTTT. Its protein is CASRRTGATGELFF. V usage is TRBV5-6 and J usage is TRBJ2-2, with TRBD1 matching 9 bases. Germline V gene data show CDR1 as SGHDT and CDR2 as YYEEEE. The CDR3 totals 14 residues. V gave up 5 bases and J gave up 4 bases; unmatched junction bases: 3.

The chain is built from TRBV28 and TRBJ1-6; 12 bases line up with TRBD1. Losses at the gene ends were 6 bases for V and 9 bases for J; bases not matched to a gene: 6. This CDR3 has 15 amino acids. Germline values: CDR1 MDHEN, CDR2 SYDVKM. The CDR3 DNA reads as TGTGCCAGCAGGCCGGGACAGGGGGCGGGTTCACCCCTCCACTTT. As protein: CASRPGQGAGSPLHF.

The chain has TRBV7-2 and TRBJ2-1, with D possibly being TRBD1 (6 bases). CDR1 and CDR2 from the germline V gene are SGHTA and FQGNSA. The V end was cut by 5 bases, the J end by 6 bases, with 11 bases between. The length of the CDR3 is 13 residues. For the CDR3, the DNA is TGTGCCAGCAGCCCTTCCAGGGGCAATGAGCAGTTCTTC. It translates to CASSPSRGNEQFF.

The CDR3 protein is CAWSPRTSGPQETQYF. The CDR3 DNA is TGTGCCTGGAGTCCCAGGACTAGCGGCCCCCAAGAGACCCAGTACTTC. The chain recombines TRBV30 with TRBJ2-5; 10 nucleotides agree with TRBD2. The CDR3 runs to 16 residues. Per the germline V gene, CDR1 is GTSNPN and CDR2 is SVGIG (reference sequence). The V and J ends lost 2 bases and 1 base, in that order; junction bases with no gene match: 7.

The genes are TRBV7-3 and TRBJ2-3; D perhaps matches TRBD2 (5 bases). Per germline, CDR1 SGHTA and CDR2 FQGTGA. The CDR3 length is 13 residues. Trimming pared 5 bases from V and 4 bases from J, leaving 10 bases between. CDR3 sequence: CASSAPGADTQYF. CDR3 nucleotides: TGTGCCAGCAGCGCCCCCGGGGCAGATACGCAGTATTTT.

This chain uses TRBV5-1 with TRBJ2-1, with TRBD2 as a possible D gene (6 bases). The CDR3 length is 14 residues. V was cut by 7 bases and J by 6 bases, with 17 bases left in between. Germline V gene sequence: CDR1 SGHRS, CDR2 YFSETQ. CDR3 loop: CASCLGTPCNEQFF. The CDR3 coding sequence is TGCGCCAGCTGCCTTGGGACTCCCTGCAATGAGCAGTTCTTC.

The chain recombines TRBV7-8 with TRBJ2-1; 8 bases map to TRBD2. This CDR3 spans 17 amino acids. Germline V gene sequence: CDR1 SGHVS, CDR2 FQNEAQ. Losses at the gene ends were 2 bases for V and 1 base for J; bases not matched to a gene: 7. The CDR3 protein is CASSLYWGGGSYNEQFF. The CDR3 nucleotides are TGTGCCAGCAGCTTATACTGGGGCGGGGGGTCCTACAATGAGCAGTTCTTC.

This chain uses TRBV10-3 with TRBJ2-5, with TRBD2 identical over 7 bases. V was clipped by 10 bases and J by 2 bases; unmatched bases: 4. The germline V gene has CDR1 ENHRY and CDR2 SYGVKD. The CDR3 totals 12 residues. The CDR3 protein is CATGLLQETQYF. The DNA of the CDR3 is TGTGCCACGGGACTACTACAAGAGACCCAGTACTTC.

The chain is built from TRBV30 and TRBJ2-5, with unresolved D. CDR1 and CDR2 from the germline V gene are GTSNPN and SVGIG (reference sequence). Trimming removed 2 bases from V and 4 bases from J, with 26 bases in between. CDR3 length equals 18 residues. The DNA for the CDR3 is TGTGCCTGGAGTAGCGTCCCCAACAATGTGGAATTTGGAGAGACCCAGTACTTC. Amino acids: CAWSSVPNNVEFGETQYF.

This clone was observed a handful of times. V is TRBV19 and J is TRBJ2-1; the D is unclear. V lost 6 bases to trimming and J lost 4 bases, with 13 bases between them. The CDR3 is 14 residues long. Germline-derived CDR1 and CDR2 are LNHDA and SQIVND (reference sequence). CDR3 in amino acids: CASSPWATYNEQFF. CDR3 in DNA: TGTGCCAGTAGCCCCTGGGCTACTTACAATGAGCAGTTCTTC.

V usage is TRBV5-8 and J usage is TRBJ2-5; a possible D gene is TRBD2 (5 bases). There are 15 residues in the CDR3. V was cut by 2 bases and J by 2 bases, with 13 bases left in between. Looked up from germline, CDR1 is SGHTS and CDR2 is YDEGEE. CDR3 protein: CASSFRGREQETQYF. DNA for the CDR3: TGTGCCAGCAGCTTTCGAGGGAGAGAGCAAGAGACCCAGTACTTC.

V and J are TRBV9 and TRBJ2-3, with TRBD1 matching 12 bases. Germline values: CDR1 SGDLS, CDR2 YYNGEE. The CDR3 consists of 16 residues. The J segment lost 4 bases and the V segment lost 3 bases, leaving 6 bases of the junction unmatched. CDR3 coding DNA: TGTGCCAGCAGCGGAGGGACAGGGGGCATCGCAGATACGCAGTATTTT. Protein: CASSGGTGGIADTQYF.

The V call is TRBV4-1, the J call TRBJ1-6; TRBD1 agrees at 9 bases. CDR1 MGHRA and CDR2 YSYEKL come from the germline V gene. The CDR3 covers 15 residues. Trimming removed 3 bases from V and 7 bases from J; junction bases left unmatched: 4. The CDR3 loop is CASSHGTGTNSPLHF. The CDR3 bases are TGCGCCAGCAGCCATGGGACAGGGACGAATTCACCCCTCCACTTT.

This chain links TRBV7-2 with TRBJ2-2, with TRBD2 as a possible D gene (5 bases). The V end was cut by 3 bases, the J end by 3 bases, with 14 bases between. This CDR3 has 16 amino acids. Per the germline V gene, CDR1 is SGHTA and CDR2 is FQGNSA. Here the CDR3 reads CASSFPEGDYTGELFF. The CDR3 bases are TGTGCCAGCAGCTTCCCCGAGGGTGATTACACCGGGGAGCTGTTTTTT.

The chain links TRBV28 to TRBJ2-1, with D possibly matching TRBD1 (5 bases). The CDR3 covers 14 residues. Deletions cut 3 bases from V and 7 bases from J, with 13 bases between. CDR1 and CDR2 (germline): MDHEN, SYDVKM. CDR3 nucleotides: TGTGCCAGCAGTTTTAGTCCAGGGCGGAATGAGCAGTTCTTC. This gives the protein CASSFSPGRNEQFF.

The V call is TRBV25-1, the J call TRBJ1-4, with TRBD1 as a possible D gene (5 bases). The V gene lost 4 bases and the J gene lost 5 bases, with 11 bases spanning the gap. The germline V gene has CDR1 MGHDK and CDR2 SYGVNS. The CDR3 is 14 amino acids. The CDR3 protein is CASSAREGNEKLFF. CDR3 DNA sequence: TGTGCCAGCAGTGCCCGGGAGGGGAATGAAAAACTGTTTTTT.